A single T cell receptor (beta chain) is shown here with its context. Its antigen is unidentified. The source of the sample is a study of somatic mutations in cytotoxic T cells in rheumatoid arthritis. Overall study context: Blood from the patient (approximately 30 ml EDTA) was drawn right after diagnosis, pretreatment. Study-wide results and limits: The study found that the largest CD8+ clone exceeded 20% of CD8+ cells in about an eighth of the roughly 60 patients.

V gave up 1 base and J gave up 8 bases, with 16 bases separating them. The CDR3 loop spans 15 amino acids. Germline CDR1 reads SGDLS; CDR2 reads YYNGEE. TCRdb's table, derived via immunoSEQ multiplex PCR, lists solely in-frame clones and lacks some. Among 23,000 or so clones listed, around 80% were seen once. This sequence originates from an adult with rheumatoid arthritis. This rearrangement joins TRBV9 to TRBJ2-1, with D possibly being TRBD2 (7 bases). The sample was CD8+ T cells sorted from blood. CDR3 in amino acids: CASSVMGGPFDEQFF. For the CDR3, the DNA is TGTGCCAGCAGCGTAATGGGGGGGCCCTTCGATGAGCAGTTCTTC.